Below, 8 T cell receptor beta chains from the same sample are listed, as sequenced in a study of T-cell memory formation after mild COVID-19. TCRdb re-called the 5' RACE reads with MiXCR, one entry per CDR3 protein. The data contain hundreds of thousands of distinct CDR3 sequences, roughly a fifth of them seen just once; the ten biggest clones take up around 8.4%. Sequenced sample: PBMCs or a T cell subset sorted from them (not recorded which). These receptors came from an adult woman who had mild COVID-19 (a few samples of this study predate the infection). Cell type and time point are not known.

The V and J genes are TRBV7-9 and TRBJ1-1, with D hard to call. V was shortened by 5 bases and J by 4 bases, with 8 bases between the two germline ends. The CDR3 has 12 amino acids. Germline V CDR1 and CDR2: SEHNR, FQNEAQ (reference sequence). CDR3 protein: CASSPSFTEAFF. CDR3 bases: TGTGCCAGCAGCCCCAGTTTCACTGAAGCTTTCTTT.

This clonotype appeared a few times. The rearrangement links TRBV29-1 to TRBJ1-1; maybe TRBD1 (5 bases). This CDR3 is built from 13 residues. Looked up from germline, CDR1 is SQVTM and CDR2 is ANQGSEA. V was clipped by 5 bases and J by 7 bases, with 17 bases between them. The CDR3 DNA reads TGCAGCGTTCGTGGGACCGGACTATTTGAAGCTTTCTTT. Encoded protein: CSVRGTGLFEAFF.

This clonotype was detected only a few times. The chain has TRBV5-1 and TRBJ1-4; perhaps TRBD1 as D (6 bases). Germline CDR1 and CDR2: SGHRS and YFSETQ. V gave up 2 bases and J gave up 8 bases, with 13 bases separating them. The CDR3 runs to 14 residues. The CDR3 DNA reads as TGCGCCAGCAGCTTCTCCGGGACACGAGAAAAACTGTTTTTT. It translates to CASSFSGTREKLFF.

This clonotype was counted many times. CDR3 in DNA: TGTGCCAGCTCACCAGGGGGCCCAATCTACGAGCAGTACTTC. Amino acids: CASSPGGPIYEQYF. The chain links TRBV18 to TRBJ2-7; a possible D gene is TRBD1 (6 bases). The CDR3 sequence is 14 residues long. Trimming took off 2 bases at V and 3 bases at J, with 11 bases between the two ends. Germline V CDR1 and CDR2: KGHSH, LQKENI. The entire variable domain, with the rest obtained from reference TRBV18 and TRBJ2-7, is as follows: NAGVMQNPRHLVRRRGQEARLRCSPMKGHSHVYWYRQLPEEGLKFMVYLQKENIIDESGMPKERFSAEFPKEGPSILRIQQVVRGDSAAYFCASSPGGPIYEQYFGPGTRLTVT.

This clonotype showed up just a few times. V is TRBV29-1 and J is TRBJ1-1, with D possibly matching TRBD1 (6 bases). This CDR3 comprises 12 residues. Germline V CDR1 and CDR2: SQVTM, ANQGSEA. V gave up 7 bases and J gave up 0 bases, with 9 bases separating them. CDR3 coding DNA: TGCAGCGCCCGGGACATGAACACTGAAGCTTTCTTT. Translated, it gives CSARDMNTEAFF. The variable domain in full, completed from reference TRBV29-1 and TRBJ1-1, reads SAVISQKPSRDICQRGTSLTIQCQVDSQVTMMFWYRQQPGQSLTLIATANQGSEATYESGFVIDKFPISRPNLTFSTLTVSNMSPEDSSIYLCSARDMNTEAFFGQGTRLTVV.

This clonotype was counted only a few times. This rearrangement joins TRBV9 to TRBJ2-7; 10 positions agree with TRBD1. The germline V gene has CDR1 SGDLS and CDR2 YYNGEE. This CDR3 has 16 residues. V lost 4 bases, J lost 4 bases, and 11 bases stayed unmatched. CDR3 DNA sequence: TGTGCCAGCAGCCCTAAGGGTGACAGGGGGCATTACGAGCAGTACTTC. It translates to CASSPKGDRGHYEQYF.

The V and J genes are TRBV7-9 and TRBJ2-7, with D perhaps TRBD1 or TRBD2 (5 bases each). The germline CDR1 and CDR2 sequences are SEHNR and FQNEAQ (reference sequence). Trimming pared 6 bases from V and 2 bases from J, leaving 11 bases between. This CDR3 is built from 13 residues. In nucleotides, the CDR3 is TGTGCCAGCAGGCGTTTGGGGGCCTACGAGCAGTACTTC. Residues: CASRRLGAYEQYF.

The CDR3 sequence: CASSFLGTTFNEQFF. CDR3 DNA: TGTGCCAGCAGCTTCTTAGGGACTACCTTTAATGAGCAGTTCTTC. The chain couples TRBV7-9 to TRBJ2-1, with TRBD2 identical over 7 bases. J gave up 7 bases and V 3 bases, and 9 bases lay outside the gene matches. CDR3 size: 15 residues. Germline V gives CDR1 SEHNR, CDR2 FQNEAQ (reference sequence).